The entry below gives a single T cell receptor (beta chain) sequence along with its context. The antigen this receptor binds is unknown. A read error may account for a junction end that differs from germline. The cohort comprised fewer than 700 healthy bone marrow donors. All cohort members were sampled while nominally healthy, although unrecorded immune exposures were likely present. The donor was CMV seronegative and belonged to the group of 352 seronegative cohort members. A peripheral blood sample was provided by each donor, and peripheral blood mononuclear cells were used for TCR beta sequencing. The Qiagen DNeasy Blood Extraction Kit was used to extract genomic DNA from the blood cell samples. This sample is part of a study of cytomegalovirus exposure and HLA in healthy donors (TCRdb year 2017). Background for the entire study: An earlier analysis of approximately 640 of the donors reported more than 250 Gb of sequence data and around 110 million unique TCR beta sequences from roughly 180 million T cells. Rather than using new phenotypic data, the later analysis identified candidate immune exposures from TCR beta sequences and from how often those sequences occurred across donors. About 280 gigabases of sequencing data and around 80 million unique TCR sequences made up an early release that covered approximately 650 HLA-typed donors. In a later analysis, previously published TCR beta repertoires from about 640 donors were re-analyzed and high-resolution HLA genotyping was added so that TCR occurrence patterns could be studied. Using immunosequencing, the study profiled T cell repertoires from about 610 subjects and related those repertoires to cytomegalovirus serostatus. Every repertoire in the discovery cohort had been generated on one and the same sequencing platform. A separate validation cohort of about 110 different subjects was used in addition to the approximately 700-subject first cohort. High-throughput TCR immunosequencing, statistical association of individual TCRs with disease status, and machine learning were combined to predict cytomegalovirus infection status. On average, roughly 240,000 unique TCR beta nucleotide sequences were sequenced per donor among several hundred genotyped donors of the cohort, with roughly 19% of those sequences being non-productive. A later genetic analysis took genome-wide SNP genotypes for about 55% of the roughly 700 donors and used that subset as a discovery cohort. HLA typing covered class I and class II loci at four-digit resolution. To decide whether each TCR beta V gene segment behaved as functional or pseudogenic, an earlier analysis of several hundred of the donors relied on high-throughput TCR beta sequencing. Typing coverage differed by locus: A, B, C, DRB1 and DQB1 were typed in roughly 629-640 donors, DQA1 in about 500, DPA1 in around 610, and DPB1 in 400 to 490. The aim of the study was to test whether cataloging public T cell receptors could identify signatures of past pathogen exposure. Donor age, sex, ethnicity and CMV serostatus were collected together with the repertoire data. Of the 300 to 500 genotyped donors, approximately 80% were placed in the genetic ancestry cluster associated with self-reported Caucasian donors. Because of strong linkage in the cohort, roughly five DR-DQ haplotypes were treated as single units for association and clustering.

The full study reports these points: Approximately 18 rarely observed V segments, including chromosome 9 orphons, were excluded from the earlier analysis of about 600 of the donors because counts were too low. Linkage disequilibrium might explain the correlated functional status among segregating V segments, but an unknown experimental factor could not be ruled out. A later genetic analysis reported fewer N-insertions in productive TCRs among donors in an Asian-associated ancestry cluster than the roughly 620-donor mean. Some IMGT-functional V segments, including TRBV6-2 and TRBV6-3, could not be distinguished by the 87-base-pair reads and were therefore excluded. V-gene and J-gene trimming of TCR beta chains was associated with a missense DCLRE1C variant in a later genetic analysis, and the association was replicated in an independent cohort. A group of highly shared sequence variants was considered likely to be a technical artifact of the sequencing pipeline. A later analysis associated 15,000 to 20,000 TCR beta sequences with specific HLA alleles at a false discovery rate of 0.05. According to the authors, the approach could potentially be generalized to other disease states and immunological phenotypes. In this cohort, only TCR beta chains were sequenced, and detectable features were limited by the absence of alpha or paired-chain data. For the cohort, immune exposure information was limited to CMV serostatus. An earlier analysis of roughly 570 of the donors showed that most TCR beta V segments appeared in productive rearrangements either about 87% or about 30% of the time, which broadly matched IMGT annotations. Because HLA typing was unavailable for some donors at each locus, only the typed subset was used in association tests. Three of the identified cytomegalovirus-associated TCR beta chains were confirmed in vitro to be specific for cytomegalovirus antigens. Across donors, most TCR sequences were observed very rarely, whereas some public TCRs were present in many individuals. Strong co-occurrence of HLA alleles, especially DR and DQ, made assigning TCR associations to individual alleles difficult. A later analysis found that HLA-associated TCR beta chains were more clonally expanded and had lower generation probabilities than equally common non-associated chains. A further reported finding was that TCR beta sequences accurately predicted the HLA-A and HLA-B alleles for most subjects in the first cohort. According to a later analysis, parvovirus B19, influenza, CMV and Epstein-Barr virus appeared linked to several top co-occurrence clusters. The study gave a list of under 200 TCR beta chains associated with cytomegalovirus. Presence/absence analyses assumed roughly uniform sequencing depth across donors, an assumption that may not hold. According to a later analysis, TCR association rates differed among HLA loci, with DRB1 alleles showing the most associated TCRs and HLA-C alleles showing the fewest. Cytomegalovirus status was reported to be diagnosed by the classifier with high specificity and sensitivity in both the original and validation cohorts. According to a later analysis, most CMV-associated TCR beta chains appeared to be HLA-restricted, and the HLA associations seemed to be driven largely by CMV exposure.

The method behind the library was the immunoSEQ multiplex PCR assay. For the multiplex PCR, a mixture combining 60 forward primers for TCR Vbeta segments and 13 reverse primers for TCR Jbeta segments was used. The CDR3 region of rearranged TCR beta genes was amplified from genomic DNA with a multiplex PCR assay. Amplified TCR beta libraries were sequenced as 87-base-pair reads on the Illumina HiSeq System. In the authors' own workflow: A later analysis counted tens of millions of unique TCR beta chains across the 666 repertoires, and about 10 million of these chains were shared by at least two donors. A nearest-neighbor algorithm error-corrected the raw reads and collapsed the reads into unique sequences, merging closely related sequences to remove PCR and sequencing errors. CDR3 sequences were aligned to IMGT reference sequences to assign V, D and J gene segments. Each retained sequence needed at least a six-nucleotide match to both a V gene segment and a J gene segment. Rearrangements were classified as productive when the CDR3 lacked stop codons and remained in frame with V and J, and all other rearrangements were classified as non-productive. CDR3 was defined according to IMGT convention as the region running from the second conserved V-encoded cysteine to the conserved J-encoded phenylalanine. The earlier analysis of fewer than 750 of the donors excluded sequences that lacked an unambiguous match to a single V gene segment. An earlier analysis of several hundred of the donors classified V segments as functional when productive rearrangements were above 56.7% and as segregating when the standard deviation between donors was above 5%. A statistical classification framework was developed to diagnose cytomegalovirus status using the catalog of TCR beta chain sequences. V and J gene assignment, in a later analysis, came from comparing TCR nucleotide sequences with IMGT/GENE-DB human TR gene sequences. In a later analysis, CDR3 sequences and most-parsimonious VDJ recombination scenarios were assigned using the TCRdist pipeline. A later analysis defined each TCR beta chain by its CDR3 amino acid sequence plus V-gene family, and excluded reads lacking a unique V-gene family. In a later analysis, 500 to 700 highly shared, low-generation-probability nucleotide sequences were removed to address suspected cross-contamination and a sequencing artifact. In a later analysis, a clonal expansion index was calculated for each public chain from normalized within-repertoire ranks of inferred template counts. A later analysis computed generation probabilities with a VDJ recombination model fitted to out-of-frame rearrangements, and checked the results against IGoR. Hypergeometric tests were used in a later analysis to score TCR-TCR, TCR-HLA and TCR-CMV co-occurrence, with a repertoire-size bias correction applied to the TCR pairs. A later analysis estimated false discovery rates by permuting HLA or CMV assignments 20 times. In a later analysis, co-occurring TCRs were grouped using DBSCAN, with TCRdist sequence similarity added in when clustering inside HLA-allele-positive subsets. Co-occurrence clustering excluded repertoires with fewer than 30,000 or more than 120,000 public chains, plus five with anomalous nucleotide sharing. In TCRdb, the immuneACCESS table is reduced to in-frame sequences with V and J assigned. These tables do not hold every clone; where another copy was compared, an unresolved V gene accounts for under half, and the others remain unexplained. V, J and clone size are those of that table, while D and trimming were read from the DNA. The sample profile shows 150,000 to 200,000 clones; 84% of them were found once. Of the sample, 0.25% to 0.3% falls within the top ten clones.

Sequences SSHAT (CDR1) and FNYEAQ (CDR2) are obtained from the germline V gene (reference sequence). Reading from cysteine to phenylalanine, the CDR3 counts 15 amino acids. The only DNA kept is the CDR3, 45 bases in frame from the first base. The rearranged chain carries TRBV7-7 and TRBJ2-5, and TRBD2 aligns with 10 junction nucleotides. The sequencing sample was made of PBMCs. The clonotype was recovered from a boy between 10 and 17 years old in good health and CMV-seronegative. Here the CDR3 is given as CASSLASGSQETQYF. DNA sequence: TGTGCTAGCAGCTTAGCTAGCGGGAGCCAAGAGACCCAGTACTTC.